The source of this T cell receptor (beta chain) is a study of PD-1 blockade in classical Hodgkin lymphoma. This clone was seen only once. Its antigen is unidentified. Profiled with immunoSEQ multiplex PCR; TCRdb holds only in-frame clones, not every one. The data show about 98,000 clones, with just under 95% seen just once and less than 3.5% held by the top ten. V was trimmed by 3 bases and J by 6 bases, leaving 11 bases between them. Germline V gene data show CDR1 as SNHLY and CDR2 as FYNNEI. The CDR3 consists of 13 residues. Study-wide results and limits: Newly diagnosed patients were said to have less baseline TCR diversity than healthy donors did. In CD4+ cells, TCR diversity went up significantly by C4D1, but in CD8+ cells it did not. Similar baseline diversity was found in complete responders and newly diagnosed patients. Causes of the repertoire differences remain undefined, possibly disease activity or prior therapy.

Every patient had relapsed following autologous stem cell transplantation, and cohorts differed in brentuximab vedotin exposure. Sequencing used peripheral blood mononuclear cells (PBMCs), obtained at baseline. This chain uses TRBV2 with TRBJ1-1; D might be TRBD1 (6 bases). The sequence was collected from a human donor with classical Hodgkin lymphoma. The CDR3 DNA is TGTGCCAGCAGTGACAGGGGAAGGGCTGAAGCTTTCTTT. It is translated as CASSDRGRAEAFF.